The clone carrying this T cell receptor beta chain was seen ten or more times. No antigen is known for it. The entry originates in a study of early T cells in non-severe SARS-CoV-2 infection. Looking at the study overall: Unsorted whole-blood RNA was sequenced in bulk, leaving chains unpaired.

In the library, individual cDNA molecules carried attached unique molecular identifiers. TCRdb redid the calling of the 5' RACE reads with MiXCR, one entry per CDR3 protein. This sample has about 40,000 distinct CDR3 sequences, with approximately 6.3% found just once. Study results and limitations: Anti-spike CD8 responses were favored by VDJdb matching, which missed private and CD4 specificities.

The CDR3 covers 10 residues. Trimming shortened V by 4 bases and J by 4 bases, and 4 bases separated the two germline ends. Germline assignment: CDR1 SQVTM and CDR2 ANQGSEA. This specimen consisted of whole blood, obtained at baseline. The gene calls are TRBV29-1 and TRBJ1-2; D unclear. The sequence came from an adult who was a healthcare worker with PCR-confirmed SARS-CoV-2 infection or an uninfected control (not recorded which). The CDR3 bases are TGCAGCGTTGGGACCTATGGCTACACCTTC. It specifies CSVGTYGYTF.